The 2 T cell receptor beta chains listed next were all sequenced from one sample in a study of blood T cell repertoires in COVID-19. Assay used: immunoSEQ multiplex PCR; TCRdb lists only in-frame clones, some missing. Here the sample spans approximately 150,000 clones, 84% being singletons. Specimen: PBMCs or T cells enriched from blood (not recorded which). Receptors were obtained from a man aged 45-65 years who had recovered from COVID-19.

V gene TRBV5-1 combines with J gene TRBJ2-5; D is ambiguous. CDR1 is SGHRS and CDR2 is YFSETQ in the germline V gene. The CDR3 extends over 12 amino acids. The germline V and J ends were trimmed by 5 bases and 1 base, with 6 bases remaining between them. Here the CDR3 DNA reads TGCGCCAGCAGGGGCAGCCAAGAGACCCAGTACTTC. The encoded protein is CASRGSQETQYF.

This chain links TRBV19 with TRBJ2-3; D uncertain. The CDR3 length is 14 residues. With 3 bases removed from V and 1 base from J, the gap between germline ends came to 8 bases. Per germline, CDR1 LNHDA and CDR2 SQIVND (reference sequence). This CDR3 reads CASSIQRRTDTQYF. CDR3 sequence (DNA): TGTGCCAGTAGTATTCAGCGACGCACAGATACGCAGTATTTT.